This TCR beta chain emerged from a study of beta chain features in type 1 diabetes. The V end was cut by 0 bases, the J end by 3 bases, with 14 bases between. This CDR3 contains 16 residues. CDR1 and CDR2 from the germline V gene are SGHDT and YYEEEE. A remark on this clone: Its cognate antigen is unknown.

The study's findings and limits: Diminished insertions and augmented deletions at VDJ junctions characterized type 1 diabetes patients. Shorter templates may be favored by PCR, equally so in patients and controls.

The single heparinised draw taken from each donor contained around 100 mL of blood on average. Expressed TCRB transcripts got sequenced, as all isolated RNA was reverse transcribed. Libraries were prepared by immunoSEQ multiplex PCR; TCRdb keeps only in-frame clonotypes and omits some of them. The sample consists of hundreds of thousands of clones, around 12% of them appearing once. This sequence joins TRBV5-6 and TRBJ2-3; D perhaps matches TRBD1 (7 bases). Sample: naive CD4+ T cells from blood. The sequence derives from a man aged 18 to 29 in good health. CDR3 residues: CASSLEMTGRTDTQYF. CDR3 coding DNA: TGTGCCAGCAGCTTGGAGATGACAGGGAGGACAGATACGCAGTATTTT.